Included here is one TCR beta chain sequence, with context. The antigen is unknown. The PCR ran on 60 Vbeta and 13 Jbeta primers. TCRdb keeps only in-frame clones here, not all; method: immunoSEQ multiplex PCR. The table has about 250,000 clones, under 80% seen once. The sample comes from a study of cytomegalovirus exposure and HLA in healthy donors. Study conclusions and caveats: Within the data, a cluster of highly shared sequence variants was likely a sequencing artifact. Analyzed later, most CMV-associated TCR beta chains appeared HLA-restricted.

The sample taken for sequencing was PBMCs. This sequence originates from a female donor in good health and CMV-seronegative.

The CDR3 is CASSSTTSGGPYNEQFF. CDR3 nucleotide sequence: TGTGCCAGCAGCTCCACGACTAGCGGGGGTCCTTACAATGAGCAGTTCTTC. This rearrangement joins TRBV7-9 to TRBJ2-1; TRBD2 matches 12 bases. V was clipped by 4 bases and J by 4 bases; unmatched bases: 8. The V gene's germline CDR1 is SEHNR and CDR2 FQNEAQ (reference sequence). The CDR3 has 17 amino acids.